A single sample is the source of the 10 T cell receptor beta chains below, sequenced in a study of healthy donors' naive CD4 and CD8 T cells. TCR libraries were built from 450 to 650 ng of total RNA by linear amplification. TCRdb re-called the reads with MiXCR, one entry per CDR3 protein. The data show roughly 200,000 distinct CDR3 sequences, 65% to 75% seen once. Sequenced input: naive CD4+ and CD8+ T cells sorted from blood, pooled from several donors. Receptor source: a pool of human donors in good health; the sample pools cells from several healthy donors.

This chain's CDR3 is CASSELRKRVHGQYF. CDR3 in DNA: TGTGCCAGCAGTGAGCTCCGGAAAAGGGTCCACGGGCAGTACTTC. The genes are TRBV2 and TRBJ2-7; no definite D call. CDR1 is SNHLY, CDR2 FYNNEI, per germline. The V and J ends lost 3 bases and 9 bases respectively, with 21 bases between them. The CDR3 consists of 15 residues.

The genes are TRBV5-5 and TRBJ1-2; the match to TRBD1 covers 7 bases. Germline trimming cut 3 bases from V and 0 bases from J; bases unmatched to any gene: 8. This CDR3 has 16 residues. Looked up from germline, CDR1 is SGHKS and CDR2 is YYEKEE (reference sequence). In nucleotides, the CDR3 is TGTGCCAGCAGCTCCTTAAACAGGGGAGCTAACTATGGCTACACCTTC. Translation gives CASSSLNRGANYGYTF.

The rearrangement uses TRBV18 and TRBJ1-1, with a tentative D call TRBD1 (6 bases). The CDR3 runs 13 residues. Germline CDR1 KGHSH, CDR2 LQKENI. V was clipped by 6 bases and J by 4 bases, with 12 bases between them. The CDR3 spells CASSWTEGTEAFF. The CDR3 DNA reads TGTGCCAGCTCGTGGACAGAGGGCACTGAAGCTTTCTTT.

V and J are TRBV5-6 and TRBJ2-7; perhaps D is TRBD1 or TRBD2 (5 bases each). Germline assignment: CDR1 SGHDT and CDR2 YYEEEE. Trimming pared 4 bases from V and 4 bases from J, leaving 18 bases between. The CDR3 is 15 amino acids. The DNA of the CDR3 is TGTGCCAGCAGCACGGGTGGGGACGCCAGTTACGAGCAGTACTTC. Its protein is CASSTGGDASYEQYF.

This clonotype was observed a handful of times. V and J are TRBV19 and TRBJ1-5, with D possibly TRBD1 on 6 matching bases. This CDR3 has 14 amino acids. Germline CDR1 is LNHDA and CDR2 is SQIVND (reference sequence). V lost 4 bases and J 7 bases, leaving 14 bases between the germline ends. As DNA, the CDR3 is TGTGCCAGTAGTACGCAGGGGTCGGGGCAGCCCCAGCATTTT. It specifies CASSTQGSGQPQHF. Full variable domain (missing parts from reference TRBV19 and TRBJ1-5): DGGITQSPKYLFRKEGQNVTLSCEQNLNHDAMYWYRQDPGQGLRLIYYSQIVNDFQKGDIAEGYSVSREKKESFPLTVTSAQKNPTAFYLCASSTQGSGQPQHFGDGTRLSIL.

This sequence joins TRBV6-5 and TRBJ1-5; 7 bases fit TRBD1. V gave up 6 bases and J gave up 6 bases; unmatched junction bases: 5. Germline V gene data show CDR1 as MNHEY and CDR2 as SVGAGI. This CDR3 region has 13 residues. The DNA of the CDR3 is TGTGCCAGCAGAAGGGACAGACTTCAGCCCCAGCATTTT. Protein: CASRRDRLQPQHF.

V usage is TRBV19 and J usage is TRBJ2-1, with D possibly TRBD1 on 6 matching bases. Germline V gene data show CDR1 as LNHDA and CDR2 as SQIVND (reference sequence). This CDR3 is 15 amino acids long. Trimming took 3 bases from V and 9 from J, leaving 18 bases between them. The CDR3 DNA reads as TGTGCCAGTAGTATCAACTCAGGGGTGATGGTTGAGCAGTTCTTC. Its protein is CASSINSGVMVEQFF.

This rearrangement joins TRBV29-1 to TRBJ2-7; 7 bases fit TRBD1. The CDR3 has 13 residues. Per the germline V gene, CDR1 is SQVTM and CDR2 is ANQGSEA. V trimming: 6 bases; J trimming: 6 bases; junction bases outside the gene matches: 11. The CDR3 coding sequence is TGCAGCGTCCGGACAGGACAATCGCGCGAGCAGTACTTC. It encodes CSVRTGQSREQYF.

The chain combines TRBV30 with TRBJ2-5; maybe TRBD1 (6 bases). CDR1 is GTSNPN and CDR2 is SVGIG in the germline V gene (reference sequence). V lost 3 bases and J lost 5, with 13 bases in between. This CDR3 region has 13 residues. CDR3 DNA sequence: TGTGCCTGGAGGGACAGTGGCTGGGAGACCCAGTACTTC. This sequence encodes CAWRDSGWETQYF. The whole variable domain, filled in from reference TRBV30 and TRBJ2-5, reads SQTIHQWPATLVQPVGSPLSLECTVEGTSNPNLYWYRQAAGRGLQLLFYSVGIGQISSEVPQNLSASRPQDRQFILSSKKLLLSDSGFYLCAWRDSGWETQYFGPGTRLLVL.

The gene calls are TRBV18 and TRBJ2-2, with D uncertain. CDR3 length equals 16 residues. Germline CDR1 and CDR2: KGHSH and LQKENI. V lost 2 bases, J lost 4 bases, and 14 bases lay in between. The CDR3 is CASSPSSFRSTGELFF. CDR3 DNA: TGTGCCAGCTCACCATCGTCCTTCAGAAGCACCGGGGAGCTGTTTTTT. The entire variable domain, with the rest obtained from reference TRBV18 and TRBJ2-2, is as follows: NAGVMQNPRHLVRRRGQEARLRCSPMKGHSHVYWYRQLPEEGLKFMVYLQKENIIDESGMPKERFSAEFPKEGPSILRIQQVVRGDSAAYFCASSPSSFRSTGELFFGEGSRLTVL.